The 21 T cell receptor beta chains given below trace back to one sample, sequenced in a study of cytomegalovirus exposure and HLA in healthy donors. 13 Jbeta primers and 60 Vbeta primers were used for the PCR. TCRdb's copy holds only in-frame clones and misses some; the assay was immunoSEQ multiplex PCR. This table has fewer than 250,000 clones, around 80% appearing once. The sequenced sample was PBMCs. The receptor set was obtained from a man aged 35-49 years in good health and CMV-seropositive.

In this sample, this clone turned up once. The rearrangement links TRBV5-1 to TRBJ2-5; TRBD1 aligns across 8 bases. The CDR3 length is 14 residues. J lost 3 bases, V lost 4 bases, and 5 bases had no gene match. The germline V gene has CDR1 SGHRS and CDR2 YFSETQ. The CDR3 DNA follows: TGCGCCAGCAGCCCTATGACAGGGGAAGAGACCCAGTACTTC. It specifies CASSPMTGEETQYF.

This chain uses TRBV28 with TRBJ2-5; D not resolved. Deletions cut 2 bases from V and 2 bases from J, with 9 bases between. Looked up from germline, CDR1 is MDHEN and CDR2 is SYDVKM. This CDR3 contains 14 residues. Written as DNA, the CDR3 is TGTGCCAGCAGTTTACCCCCCGGTCAAGAGACCCAGTACTTC. Translating it yields CASSLPPGQETQYF.

The chain combines TRBV20-1 with TRBJ2-1; unclear D gene. Deletions cut 3 bases from V and 10 bases from J, with 10 bases between. This CDR3 contains 11 residues. From germline, CDR1 is DFQATT and CDR2 SNEGSKA (reference sequence). The CDR3 reads CSARYLTEQFF. The CDR3 DNA is TGCAGTGCTAGGTATCTTACAGAGCAGTTCTTC.

The rearrangement joins TRBV13 to TRBJ2-7; 8 bases align to TRBD1. V lost 5 bases to trimming and J lost 1 base; unmatched junction nucleotides: 7. Germline lookup yields CDR1 PRHDT and CDR2 FYEKMQ (reference sequence). This CDR3 spans 15 amino acids. DNA of the CDR3: TGTGCCAGCAGCGCCCCCGGGACAGGATCCTACGAGCAGTACGTC. This sequence encodes CASSAPGTGSYEQYV.

This clone was picked up a small number of times. The chain carries TRBV10-3 and TRBJ1-5; no clear D gene. Germline CDR1 reads ENHRY; CDR2 reads SYGVKD. V gave up 2 bases and J gave up 3 bases, with 11 bases separating them. The CDR3 sequence is 15 residues long. The CDR3 spells CAISEGSFSNQPQHF. CDR3 DNA sequence: TGTGCCATCAGTGAGGGGAGTTTTTCCAATCAGCCCCAGCATTTT.

This rearrangement joins TRBV5-4 to TRBJ2-5, with TRBD1 matching over 7 bases. CDR1 and CDR2 (germline): SGHNT, YYREEE (reference sequence). This CDR3 has 14 residues. The V and J ends lost 0 bases and 3 bases, in that order; junction bases with no gene match: 2. The CDR3 bases are TGTGCCAGCAGCTTGGCGGGGACAGAAGAGACCCAGTACTTC. The encoded protein is CASSLAGTEETQYF.

CDR3 residues: CASRAINEQFF. The CDR3 DNA follows: TGTGCCAGTAGAGCGATCAATGAGCAGTTCTTC. This chain uses TRBV19 with TRBJ2-1; no firm D call. The V end was cut by 6 bases, the J end by 6 bases, with 6 bases between. Germline CDR1 and CDR2: LNHDA and SQIVND (reference sequence). The CDR3 contains 11 residues.

The chain joins TRBV7-9 to TRBJ1-5; 9 bases agree with TRBD1. Germline V gives CDR1 SEHNR, CDR2 FQNEAQ (reference sequence). This CDR3 is 14 amino acids long. Trimming took 5 bases from V and 7 from J; bases not matched to a gene: 6. The CDR3 loop reads CASSLGQGSQPQHF. The DNA of the CDR3 is TGTGCCAGCAGCCTGGGACAGGGCTCACAGCCCCAGCATTTT.

The J gene is TRBJ1-2, the V gene TRBV9; no clear D. Between the trimmed V and J ends, which lost 2 bases and 6 bases, there was a span of 8 bases. The CDR3 sequence is 12 residues long. Looked up from germline, CDR1 is SGDLS and CDR2 is YYNGEE. The CDR3 sequence: CASSVGSHGYTF. In DNA form, the CDR3 reads TGTGCCAGCAGCGTGGGCAGCCATGGCTACACCTTC.

This clone was counted a single time. This chain connects TRBV6-1 to TRBJ1-1; tentatively, D is TRBD1 (6 bases). Trimming removed 7 bases from V and 4 bases from J, with 19 bases in between. The CDR3 totals 15 residues. Germline V gives CDR1 MNHNS, CDR2 SASEGT. The CDR3 spells CASTLGGAIGTEAFF. The CDR3 coding sequence is TGTGCCAGCACCCTCGGGGGGGCTATAGGCACTGAAGCTTTCTTT.

The chain joins TRBV5-1 to TRBJ2-5; 8 bases fit TRBD1. The germline V gene has CDR1 SGHRS and CDR2 YFSETQ. The CDR3 has 15 residues. Trimming at V came to 0 bases and at J to 5 bases, leaving 6 bases not matched to a gene. As DNA, the CDR3 is TGCGCCAGCAGCTTGGCTCAGGGGGCGTATGAGACCCAGTACTTC. Translating it yields CASSLAQGAYETQYF.

About this clone: It differs at one base from a far larger clone, so likely a read error. Additional DNA sequences in this sample encode the identical CDR3. The V call is TRBV4-1, the J call TRBJ2-7, with TRBD2 matching over 11 bases. CDR1 is MGHRA and CDR2 is YSYEKL in the germline V gene. CDR3 length: 9 residues. For the CDR3, the DNA is TGCGCCAGCAAAGGGACTAGCGGCGTC. Its translation: CASKGTSGV.

The V call is TRBV28, the J call TRBJ1-1, with a tentative D call TRBD1 (5 bases). Looked up from germline, CDR1 is MDHEN and CDR2 is SYDVKM. The V and J ends lost 1 base and 5 bases respectively, with 17 bases between them. This CDR3 region has 16 residues. CDR3 sequence: CASSLFGLGGSTEAFF. CDR3 coding DNA: TGTGCCAGCAGTTTATTCGGGCTCGGGGGAAGTACTGAAGCTTTCTTT.

The J gene is TRBJ2-5, the V gene TRBV6-5, with 12 nucleotides matching TRBD1. The CDR3 has 15 amino acids. Per the germline V gene, CDR1 is MNHEY and CDR2 is SVGAGI. With V trimmed by 4 bases and J by 5 bases, 5 bases remained unmatched. CDR3 sequence reads: CASSSPGQGAETQYF. The CDR3 DNA reads as TGTGCCAGCAGTTCGCCGGGACAGGGGGCCGAGACCCAGTACTTC.

V usage is TRBV30 and J usage is TRBJ2-4, with TRBD2 matching 7 bases. V was clipped by 3 bases and J by 8 bases; unmatched bases: 7. The germline CDR1 and CDR2 sequences are GTSNPN and SVGIG (reference sequence). The CDR3 covers 13 residues. This chain's CDR3 is CAWSRGREDIQYF. CDR3 coding DNA: TGTGCCTGGAGCCGAGGGAGGGAGGACATTCAGTACTTC.

The count of this clone is one. The chain is built from TRBV5-5 and TRBJ1-4; TRBD1 aligns across 8 bases. CDR1 SGHKS and CDR2 YYEKEE come from the germline V gene (reference sequence). The ends lost 4 bases at V and 5 bases at J; junction bases unmatched: 4. The CDR3 totals 14 residues. CDR3 amino acids: CASSRQGPNEKLFF. The CDR3 nucleotides read TGTGCCAGCAGCCGACAGGGGCCAAATGAAAAACTGTTTTTT.

V gene TRBV7-9 combines with J gene TRBJ1-2, with 9 bases aligning to TRBD1. After removal of 0 bases from V and 3 bases from J, the junction contained 11 bases not matched to a gene. Germline V gives CDR1 SEHNR, CDR2 FQNEAQ (reference sequence). The CDR3 is 18 residues long. CDR3 amino acids: CASSLAPVNRGRDYGYTF. CDR3 DNA: TGTGCCAGCAGCTTAGCGCCCGTTAACAGGGGGCGCGACTATGGCTACACCTTC.

For the CDR3, the DNA is TGTGCCAGCAGCTCTCGGTTTGGGGGGGGCATGAACACTGAAGCTTTCTTT. This gives the protein CASSSRFGGGMNTEAFF. The V gene is TRBV7-8, the J gene TRBJ1-1; the D gene is possibly TRBD1 (6 bases). This CDR3 comprises 17 residues. V shed 4 bases and J shed 0 bases, with 18 bases lying between them. Germline V lookup: CDR1 SGHVS, CDR2 FQNEAQ.

V gene TRBV14 combines with J gene TRBJ2-1; D perhaps matches TRBD2 (6 bases). With 4 bases removed from V and 3 bases from J, the gap between germline ends came to 13 bases. CDR1 is SGHDN and CDR2 is FVKESK in the germline V gene. CDR3 length equals 15 residues. In DNA, the CDR3 is TGTGCCAGCAGCCGGGCGGGACTTCTCTACAATGAGCAGTTCTTC. This sequence encodes CASSRAGLLYNEQFF.

The V gene is TRBV6-1, the J gene TRBJ2-7; 13 bases fit TRBD2. The germline V gene has CDR1 MNHNS and CDR2 SASEGT. The CDR3 loop spans 15 amino acids. The junction had 3 bases not matched to a gene; V was cut back by 3 bases and J by 4 bases. CDR3 sequence (DNA): TGTGCCAGCAGTGAGGGACTAGCGGGACCGTACGAGCAGTACTTC. It codes for CASSEGLAGPYEQYF.

The chain has TRBV7-9 and TRBJ1-5; D possibly corresponds to TRBD1 (5 bases). Trimming shortened V by 8 bases and J by 2 bases, and 16 bases separated the two germline ends. The CDR3 is 15 amino acids. Germline loops: CDR1 SEHNR, CDR2 FQNEAQ (reference sequence). The CDR3 region is CASARGWEGNQPQHF. The CDR3 region has the DNA TGTGCCAGCGCGAGGGGCTGGGAGGGCAATCAGCCCCAGCATTTT. Using reference TRBV7-9 and TRBJ1-5 for the parts outside the CDR3, the full variable domain is DTGVSQNPRHKITKRGQNVTFRCDPISEHNRLYWYRQTLGQGPEFLTYFQNEAQLEKSRLLSDRFSAERPKGSFSTLEIQRTEQGDSAMYLCASARGWEGNQPQHFGDGTRLSIL.